The TCR beta chain under discussion was sequenced for a study of shared clonotypes between healthy human individuals. Study observations and caveats: The low donor count limited represented genetic and exposure-history diversity.

Sequenced by immunoSEQ multiplex PCR; TCRdb stores in-frame clones only, minus some. The top ten hold 1.2% of the sample, which has around 2,100,000 clones, approximately 94% seen once. This CDR3 has 14 amino acids. V lost 8 bases and J 6 bases, leaving 20 bases between the germline ends. Looked up from germline, CDR1 is MDHEN and CDR2 is SYDVKM. CD45RO-negative, CCR7-selected cells formed the naive CD8 fraction, which excluded terminally differentiated effector memory CD45RA+ cells. Remarks on this clone: The antigen remains unidentified.

The TCR was taken from a man in his late teens or twenties in good health. Sequenced: naive CD8+ T cells sorted from blood. The V gene is TRBV28, the J gene TRBJ2-7, with D unresolved. CDR3 residues: CASPARVPPFEQYF. DNA of the CDR3: TGTGCCAGCCCGGCCCGGGTACCGCCCTTCGAGCAGTACTTC.